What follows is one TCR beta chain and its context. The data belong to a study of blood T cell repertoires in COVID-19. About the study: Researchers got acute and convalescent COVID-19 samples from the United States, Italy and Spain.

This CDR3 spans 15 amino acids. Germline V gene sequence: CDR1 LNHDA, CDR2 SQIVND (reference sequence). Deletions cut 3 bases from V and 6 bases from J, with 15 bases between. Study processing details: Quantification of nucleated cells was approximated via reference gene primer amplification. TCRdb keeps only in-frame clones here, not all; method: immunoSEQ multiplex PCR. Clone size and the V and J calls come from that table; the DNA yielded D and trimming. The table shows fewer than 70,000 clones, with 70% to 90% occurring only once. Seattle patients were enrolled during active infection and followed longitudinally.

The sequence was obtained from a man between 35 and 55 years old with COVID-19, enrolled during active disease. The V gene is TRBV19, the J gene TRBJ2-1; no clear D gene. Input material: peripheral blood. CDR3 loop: CASSIRHGGLNEQFF. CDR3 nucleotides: TGTGCCAGTAGTATTCGTCACGGTGGGCTCAATGAGCAGTTCTTC.